The source of this TCR beta chain is a study of CD4 T cells in relation to SARS-CoV-2 and coronaviruses. About the study: The restricting HLA molecule for shared crossreactive spike epitopes was mapped. Study-level findings and limits: Culture-expanded clones reflect memory recall rather than primary priming during culture.

A word on this clone: Its specificity is not known.

The J segment lost 1 base and the V segment lost 6 bases, leaving 11 bases of the junction unmatched. The CDR3 covers 16 residues. The germline V gene has CDR1 MDHEN and CDR2 SYDVKM. Before the COVID-19 pandemic, during about 2010-2018, CD4+ T cells were taken from unexposed donors. Naive and memory CD4+ T cell DNA was deep-sequenced without culture. The repertoire was sequenced with immunoSEQ multiplex PCR; TCRdb's copy has only in-frame clones and lacks some. Among some 65,000 clones listed, over 70% were seen once. Sequenced sample: memory CD4+ T cells from PBMCs. The chain uses TRBV28 and TRBJ2-5, with 7 bases identical to TRBD2. This receptor was taken from a human donor in good health. The chain's CDR3 is CASSGGGAGLQETQYF. CDR3 DNA sequence: TGTGCCAGCAGCGGCGGGGGAGCGGGTCTCCAAGAGACCCAGTACTTC.